This TCR beta chain was sequenced in a study of blood T cell repertoires in COVID-19. Study details: Researchers got acute and convalescent COVID-19 samples from the United States, Italy and Spain. PBMCs, B-cell-depleted T cells, or T cells provided the cDNA or gDNA that made up the material.

Trimming cost V 2 bases and J 0 bases, with 14 bases left between them. The CDR3 runs 18 residues. Germline assignment: CDR1 MNHEY and CDR2 SMNVEV (reference sequence). In the original workflow: Amplification of reference gene primers was used by the study to estimate nucleated cell counts. Assay used: immunoSEQ multiplex PCR; TCRdb lists only in-frame clones, some missing. V and J calls and clone size are as listed in that table; D and trimming were resolved from the DNA. Seen here are roughly 200,000 clones, approximately 84% observed once, and the top ten hold about 4.5%. The receptor was isolated from a man aged 50 or older with active or convalescent COVID-19. This chain links TRBV27 with TRBJ1-6; the D gene is possibly TRBD1 (5 bases). Sequencing was performed on peripheral blood. CDR3 coding DNA: TGTGCCAGCAGTTTACTGGGGACTCAGAGCTCCTATAATTCACCCCTCCACTTT. It yields the protein CASSLLGTQSSYNSPLHF.